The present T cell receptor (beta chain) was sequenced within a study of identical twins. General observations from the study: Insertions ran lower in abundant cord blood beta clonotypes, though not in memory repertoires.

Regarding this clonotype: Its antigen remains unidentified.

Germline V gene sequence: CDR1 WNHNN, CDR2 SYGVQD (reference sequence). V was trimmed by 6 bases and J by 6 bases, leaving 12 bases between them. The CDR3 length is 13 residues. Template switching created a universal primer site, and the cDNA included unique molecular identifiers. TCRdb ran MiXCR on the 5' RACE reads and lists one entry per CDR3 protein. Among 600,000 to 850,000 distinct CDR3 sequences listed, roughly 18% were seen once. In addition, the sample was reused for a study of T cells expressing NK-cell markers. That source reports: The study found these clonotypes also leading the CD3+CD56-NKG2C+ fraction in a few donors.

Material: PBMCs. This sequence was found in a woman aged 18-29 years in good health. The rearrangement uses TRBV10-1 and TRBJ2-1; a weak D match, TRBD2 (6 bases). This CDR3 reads CASSGSAGNEQFF. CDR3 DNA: TGCGCCAGCAGCGGGTCAGCGGGCAATGAGCAGTTCTTC.